This T cell receptor (beta chain) is from a study of tumor and adjacent non-tumor tissue in lung cancer. A modified ARM-PCR protocol with three rounds of nested PCR amplified TCRbeta. TCRdb re-derived calls from the multiplex PCR reads in MiXCR, one entry per CDR3 protein. The repertoire has under 150,000 distinct CDR3 sequences, approximately 72% of them found once; the top ten carry roughly 18%. This sample's RNA came from whole unsorted tissue. The TCR sequence derives from a man aged 60 to 69 with small cell lung cancer. Sequenced: lung tumor tissue.

In DNA form, the CDR3 reads TGTGCCAGCAGTACCCTCGGGGAGCCAATGACCCAGTACTTC. Protein product: CASSTLGEPMTQYF. The chain employs TRBV6-5 and TRBJ2-5; D is perhaps TRBD2 (5 bases). The CDR3 runs 14 residues. Germline V gene data show CDR1 as MNHEY and CDR2 as SVGAGI. Trimming pared 5 bases from V and 7 bases from J, leaving 17 bases between.